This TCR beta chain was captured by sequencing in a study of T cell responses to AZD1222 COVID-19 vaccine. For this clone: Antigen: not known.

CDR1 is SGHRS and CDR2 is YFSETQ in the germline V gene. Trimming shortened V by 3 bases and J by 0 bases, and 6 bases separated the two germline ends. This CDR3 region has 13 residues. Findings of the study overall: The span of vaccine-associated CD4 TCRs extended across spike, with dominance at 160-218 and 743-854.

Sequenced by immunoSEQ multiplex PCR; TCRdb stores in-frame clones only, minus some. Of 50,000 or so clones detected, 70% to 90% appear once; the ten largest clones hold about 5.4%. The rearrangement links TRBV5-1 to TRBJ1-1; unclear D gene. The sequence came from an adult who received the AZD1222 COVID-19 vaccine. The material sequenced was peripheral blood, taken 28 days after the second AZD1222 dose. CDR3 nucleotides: TGCGCCAGCAGCTCTAAGATGAACACTGAAGCTTTCTTT. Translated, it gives CASSSKMNTEAFF.